This is a list of T cell receptor beta chains from one sample in a study of beta chain features in type 1 diabetes. The assay was immunoSEQ multiplex PCR, and TCRdb's table has in-frame clones only and misses some. The table shows about 240,000 clones, with approximately 15% occurring only once. Input material: naive CD4+ T cells from blood. These receptors originate from a man under 40 with type 1 diabetes. CDR3s include the opening cysteine and the closing phenylalanine or tryptophan. D genes are given only for firm matches. The size entry is marked missing in some rows and otherwise reads once, few, many or a size class.

j_call: TRBJ1-2
v_call: TRBV9
clone_size: NA
d_call: TRBD1
cdr3_aa: CASSAGTGGLGYTF
cdr3_nt: TGTGCCAGCAGCGCCGGGACAGGGGGCCTTGGCTACACCTTC

j_call: TRBJ2-3
v_call: TRBV9
clone_size: few
d_call: TRBD2
cdr3_aa: CASSSGGGTDTQYF
cdr3_nt: TGTGCCAGCAGCTCCGGGGGGGGCACAGATACGCAGTATTTT

j_call: TRBJ1-5
v_call: TRBV6-1
clone_size: NA
d_call: TRBD1
cdr3_aa: CASSDRGGNQPQHF
cdr3_nt: TGTGCCAGCAGCGACAGGGGCGGCAATCAGCCCCAGCATTTT

j_call: TRBJ2-7
v_call: TRBV10-3
clone_size: few
d_call: NA
cdr3_aa: CAISKDSYEQYF
cdr3_nt: TGTGCCATCAGTAAAGACAGCTACGAGCAGTACTTC

j_call: TRBJ1-1
v_call: TRBV25-1
clone_size: NA
d_call: NA
cdr3_aa: CASSEGGRTEAFF
cdr3_nt: TGTGCCAGCAGTGAAGGGGGCCGCACTGAAGCTTTCTTT

j_call: TRBJ1-2
v_call: TRBV11-2
clone_size: few
d_call: TRBD1
cdr3_aa: CASSPRTGPVGGYTF
cdr3_nt: TGTGCCAGCAGCCCCCGGACAGGGCCGGTAGGCGGCTACACCTTC

j_call: TRBJ2-3
v_call: TRBV10-3
clone_size: NA
d_call: TRBD2
cdr3_aa: CAISPLAGLEGTQYF
cdr3_nt: TGTGCCATCAGCCCACTAGCGGGATTGGAGGGTACGCAGTATTTT

j_call: TRBJ2-7
v_call: TRBV27
clone_size: few
d_call: TRBD1
cdr3_aa: CASSPAGTGNSEQYF
cdr3_nt: TGTGCCAGCAGCCCCGCCGGGACAGGGAATTCCGAGCAGTACTTC

j_call: TRBJ1-1
v_call: TRBV7-2
clone_size: few
d_call: TRBD1
cdr3_aa: CASSLAGQGMAFF
cdr3_nt: TGTGCCAGCAGCTTAGCCGGACAGGGAATGGCTTTCTTT

j_call: TRBJ2-7
v_call: TRBV10-3
clone_size: few
d_call: NA
cdr3_aa: CAISASMGAELPQYF
cdr3_nt: TGTGCCATCAGTGCTTCGATGGGGGCCGAATTGCCCCAGTACTTC

j_call: TRBJ2-5
v_call: TRBV30
clone_size: few
d_call: NA
cdr3_aa: CAWSVRSQETQYF
cdr3_nt: TGTGCCTGGAGTGTTAGGAGTCAAGAGACCCAGTACTTC

j_call: TRBJ2-1
v_call: TRBV29-1
clone_size: few
d_call: TRBD2
cdr3_aa: CSVGGRGLAGINEQFF
cdr3_nt: TGCAGCGTTGGGGGAAGGGGACTAGCGGGGATTAATGAGCAGTTCTTC

j_call: TRBJ2-3
v_call: TRBV2
clone_size: NA
d_call: NA
cdr3_aa: CASSNRRSIVDTQYF
cdr3_nt: TGTGCCAGCAGTAACCGCCGCTCTATAGTGGATACGCAGTATTTT

j_call: TRBJ1-1
v_call: TRBV7-9
clone_size: few
d_call: NA
cdr3_aa: CASSAIAGGTEAFF
cdr3_nt: TGTGCCAGCAGCGCCATCGCGGGAGGCACTGAAGCTTTCTTT

j_call: TRBJ2-1
v_call: TRBV7-9
clone_size: few
d_call: TRBD2
cdr3_aa: CASSLGATSDSYNEQFF
cdr3_nt: TGTGCCAGCAGCTTAGGGGCGACTAGCGACTCCTACAATGAGCAGTTCTTC

j_call: TRBJ1-5
v_call: TRBV6-6
clone_size: NA
d_call: NA
cdr3_aa: CASSPWGDAQPQHF
cdr3_nt: TGTGCCAGCAGCCCCTGGGGGGACGCTCAGCCCCAGCATTTT

j_call: TRBJ2-1
v_call: TRBV11-2
clone_size: few
d_call: TRBD2
cdr3_aa: CASSDQRGEQFF
cdr3_nt: TGTGCCAGCAGCGATCAGCGGGGTGAGCAGTTCTTC

j_call: TRBJ2-1
v_call: TRBV7-6
clone_size: NA
d_call: TRBD1
cdr3_aa: CASSWDSNEQFF
cdr3_nt: TGTGCCAGCAGCTGGGACAGCAATGAGCAGTTCTTC

j_call: TRBJ1-5
v_call: TRBV23-1
clone_size: few
d_call: TRBD1
cdr3_aa: CASSQRPRDRPNQPQHF
cdr3_nt: TGCGCCAGCAGTCAGCGGCCTCGGGACAGGCCTAATCAGCCCCAGCATTTT

j_call: TRBJ1-4
v_call: TRBV4-2
clone_size: NA
d_call: NA
cdr3_aa: CASSQALRGRLFF
cdr3_nt: TGTGCCAGCAGCCAAGCCCTCCGGGGAAGACTGTTTTTT

j_call: TRBJ2-3
v_call: TRBV7-9
clone_size: NA
d_call: TRBD2
cdr3_aa: CASSFSSGRTDTQYF
cdr3_nt: TGTGCCAGCAGCTTTAGTAGCGGGAGAACAGATACGCAGTATTTT

j_call: TRBJ1-1
v_call: TRBV7-9
clone_size: few
d_call: TRBD1
cdr3_aa: CASSRRQGPNTEAFF
cdr3_nt: TGTGCCAGCAGCCGACGACAGGGCCCGAACACTGAAGCTTTCTTT

j_call: TRBJ2-3
v_call: TRBV9
clone_size: few
d_call: NA
cdr3_aa: CASSVASGTDTQYF
cdr3_nt: TGTGCCAGCAGCGTAGCGAGTGGCACAGATACGCAGTATTTT

j_call: TRBJ1-5
v_call: TRBV11-2
clone_size: NA
d_call: NA
cdr3_aa: CASSSGGIGGNQPQHF
cdr3_nt: TGTGCCAGCAGCTCAGGTGGGATAGGGGGCAATCAGCCCCAGCATTTT

j_call: TRBJ2-5
v_call: TRBV19
clone_size: NA
d_call: NA
cdr3_aa: CASSIGGQGVQETQYF
cdr3_nt: TGTGCCAGTAGTATAGGGGGACAAGGGGTCCAAGAGACCCAGTACTTC

j_call: TRBJ2-1
v_call: TRBV4-1
clone_size: few
d_call: TRBD2
cdr3_aa: CASSPTERGYYNEQFF
cdr3_nt: TGCGCCAGCAGCCCCACGGAGCGGGGGTACTACAATGAGCAGTTCTTC

j_call: TRBJ2-1
v_call: TRBV6-5
clone_size: NA
d_call: TRBD2
cdr3_aa: CASSYRPSGSTEQFF
cdr3_nt: TGTGCCAGCAGTTACCGGCCTAGCGGGAGCACTGAGCAGTTCTTC

j_call: TRBJ2-5
v_call: TRBV7-9
clone_size: NA
d_call: NA
cdr3_aa: CASSLSYPYQETQYF
cdr3_nt: TGTGCCAGCAGCTTAAGCTACCCGTACCAAGAGACCCAGTACTTC

j_call: TRBJ1-3
v_call: TRBV30
clone_size: few
d_call: NA
cdr3_aa: CAWSTGQSSGNTIYF
cdr3_nt: TGTGCCTGGAGCACAGGACAGAGCTCTGGAAACACCATATATTTT

j_call: TRBJ2-5
v_call: TRBV9
clone_size: few
d_call: NA
cdr3_aa: CASSRTSRQETQYF
cdr3_nt: TGTGCCAGCAGTCGTACTAGCCGCCAAGAGACCCAGTACTTC

j_call: TRBJ1-1
v_call: TRBV28
clone_size: NA
d_call: NA
cdr3_aa: CASSSYGQSVNTEAFF
cdr3_nt: TGTGCCAGCAGTTCATATGGCCAGTCAGTGAACACTGAAGCTTTCTTT

j_call: TRBJ1-1
v_call: TRBV18
clone_size: NA
d_call: NA
cdr3_aa: CASSPGGAESTEAFF
cdr3_nt: TGTGCCAGCTCACCAGGGGGGGCAGAAAGCACTGAAGCTTTCTTT

j_call: TRBJ1-1
v_call: TRBV29-1
clone_size: NA
d_call: TRBD1
cdr3_aa: CSAHRDREFTEAFF
cdr3_nt: TGCAGCGCCCACCGGGACAGGGAATTCACTGAAGCTTTCTTT

j_call: TRBJ1-1
v_call: TRBV28
clone_size: NA
d_call: NA
cdr3_aa: CASTPEGTHGKEAFF
cdr3_nt: TGTGCCAGCACTCCCGAAGGGACACACGGCAAAGAAGCTTTCTTT

j_call: TRBJ2-2
v_call: TRBV7-9
clone_size: NA
d_call: NA
cdr3_aa: CASSLARVPTGELFF
cdr3_nt: TGTGCCAGCAGCTTAGCCAGGGTTCCAACCGGGGAGCTGTTTTTT

j_call: TRBJ2-2
v_call: TRBV7-2
clone_size: NA
d_call: TRBD2
cdr3_aa: CASSLVLAGGELFF
cdr3_nt: TGTGCCAGCAGCTTAGTTCTAGCGGGAGGGGAGCTGTTTTTT

j_call: TRBJ2-2
v_call: TRBV4-2
clone_size: few
d_call: TRBD1
cdr3_aa: CASSQAGQGEVVGELFF
cdr3_nt: TGTGCCAGCAGCCAAGCGGGACAGGGAGAGGTGGTCGGGGAGCTGTTTTTT

j_call: TRBJ2-7
v_call: TRBV9
clone_size: NA
d_call: NA
cdr3_aa: CASSARTSGYYEQYF
cdr3_nt: TGTGCCAGCAGCGCCCGGACCAGCGGTTACTACGAGCAGTACTTC

j_call: TRBJ2-7
v_call: TRBV11-3
clone_size: few
d_call: NA
cdr3_aa: CASSFRAGTYEQYF
cdr3_nt: TGTGCCAGCAGCTTCAGGGCAGGGACCTACGAGCAGTACTTC

j_call: TRBJ2-1
v_call: TRBV10-3
clone_size: NA
d_call: NA
cdr3_aa: CAISGGGVSYNEQFF
cdr3_nt: TGTGCCATCAGTGGCGGCGGGGTCTCCTACAATGAGCAGTTCTTC

j_call: TRBJ2-1
v_call: TRBV18
clone_size: NA
d_call: TRBD1
cdr3_aa: CASSDRVNEQFF
cdr3_nt: TGTGCCAGCTCAGACAGGGTCAATGAGCAGTTCTTC

j_call: TRBJ1-2
v_call: TRBV2
clone_size: few
d_call: NA
cdr3_aa: CASLSGPANYGYTF
cdr3_nt: TGTGCCAGCTTGAGCGGGCCCGCTAACTATGGCTACACCTTC

j_call: TRBJ2-7
v_call: TRBV5-1
clone_size: few
d_call: TRBD1
cdr3_aa: CASSPGTGDYEQYF
cdr3_nt: TGCGCCAGCAGTCCCGGGACAGGGGACTACGAGCAGTACTTC

j_call: TRBJ1-6
v_call: TRBV7-2
clone_size: many
d_call: NA
cdr3_aa: CASSRGGTPLHF
cdr3_nt: TGTGCCAGCAGCAGGGGAGGGACACCCCTCCACTTT

j_call: TRBJ1-1
v_call: TRBV5-1
clone_size: NA
d_call: NA
cdr3_aa: CASSLRTLNTEAFF
cdr3_nt: TGCGCCAGCAGCCTCAGAACCTTGAACACTGAAGCTTTCTTT

j_call: TRBJ2-6
v_call: TRBV6-6
clone_size: NA
d_call: NA
cdr3_aa: CASEDSGANVLTF
cdr3_nt: TGTGCCAGCGAGGACTCTGGGGCCAACGTCCTGACTTTC

j_call: TRBJ1-5
v_call: TRBV11-2
clone_size: NA
d_call: NA
cdr3_aa: CASSFREDQPQHF
cdr3_nt: TGTGCCAGCAGCTTCCGGGAAGATCAGCCCCAGCATTTT

j_call: TRBJ1-2
v_call: TRBV7-8
clone_size: NA
d_call: NA
cdr3_aa: CASSLAVGGSYGYTF
cdr3_nt: TGTGCCAGCAGCTTAGCCGTAGGGGGAAGCTATGGCTACACCTTC

j_call: TRBJ2-5
v_call: TRBV9
clone_size: few
d_call: NA
cdr3_aa: CASSQPGRRETQYF
cdr3_nt: TGTGCCAGCAGCCAGCCAGGGCGGAGAGAGACCCAGTACTTC

j_call: TRBJ1-1
v_call: TRBV9
clone_size: few
d_call: NA
cdr3_aa: CASSVWASENTEAFF
cdr3_nt: TGTGCCAGCAGCGTATGGGCCTCCGAGAACACTGAAGCTTTCTTT

j_call: TRBJ2-5
v_call: TRBV6-5
clone_size: few
d_call: NA
cdr3_aa: CASSYSRAGTETQYF
cdr3_nt: TGTGCCAGCAGTTACTCGAGGGCGGGGACGGAGACCCAGTACTTC

j_call: TRBJ1-1
v_call: TRBV9
clone_size: NA
d_call: TRBD1
cdr3_aa: CASSAWTGDTSTEAFF
cdr3_nt: TGTGCCAGCAGCGCCTGGACAGGGGACACTAGCACTGAAGCTTTCTTT

j_call: TRBJ2-3
v_call: TRBV30
clone_size: few
d_call: TRBD1
cdr3_aa: CAWSRTGGVRDTQYF
cdr3_nt: TGTGCCTGGAGTAGGACAGGGGGCGTTAGAGATACGCAGTATTTT

j_call: TRBJ2-2
v_call: TRBV18
clone_size: NA
d_call: NA
cdr3_aa: CASSGDRGTGELFF
cdr3_nt: TGTGCCAGCTCGGGCGACCGGGGAACCGGGGAGCTGTTTTTT